This TCR beta chain was obtained from a study of T cells after yellow fever vaccination. Germline V CDR1 and CDR2: SEHNR, FQNEAQ (reference sequence). The CDR3 runs 15 residues. V was shortened by 4 bases and J by 2 bases, with 15 bases between the two germline ends. TCRdb reprocessed the 5' RACE reads with MiXCR, giving one entry per CDR3 protein. The sample lists a few hundred thousand distinct CDR3 sequences, 15% to 20% occurring once. The TCR was taken from a man in his thirties or forties who received the YFV17D yellow fever vaccine. The sequencing here drew on PBMCs, taken 15 days after the yellow fever booster vaccination. The chain uses TRBV7-9 and TRBJ2-7; no clear D. CDR3 coding DNA: TGTGCCAGCAGCTGGGATGCGGCAGAGGCCTACGAGCAGTACTTC. This gives the protein CASSWDAAEAYEQYF.